This TCR beta chain was obtained from a study of OX40 agonist ivuxolimab in advanced cancers. Study summary: Given to patients was ivuxolimab, an agonistic anti-OX40 (CD134) antibody. Checkpoint inhibitors had been given previously to under 50% of patients.

Method: immunoSEQ multiplex PCR; TCRdb's copy keeps in-frame clones and lacks some. Of roughly 20,000 clones in the sample, approximately 82% were seen once. On this clone: Its antigen remains unknown.

Study outcomes and limitations: Normalized expansion of T-cell clones was also low for some nonresponders. Clonal expansion was seen in CD4+ and CD8+ blood T cells by week 6 at 0.1 to 3.0 mg/kg.

The CDR3 is 13 residues long. Trimming took off 7 bases at V and 3 bases at J, with 13 bases between the two ends. CDR1 is SEHNR, CDR2 FQNEAQ, per germline (reference sequence). V is TRBV7-9 and J is TRBJ2-7; D unresolved. This TCR was recovered from an adult with an advanced solid tumor such as melanoma, head and neck, liver or kidney cancer. The sample was CD4+ or CD8+ T cells sorted from blood, taken in a trial of the OX40 agonist ivuxolimab. The CDR3 reads CASKSGPNYEQYF. CDR3 sequence (DNA): TGTGCCAGCAAATCCGGGCCGAACTACGAGCAGTACTTC. The full variable domain, its missing parts supplied by reference TRBV7-9 and TRBJ2-7, is DTGVSQNPRHKITKRGQNVTFRCDPISEHNRLYWYRQTLGQGPEFLTYFQNEAQLEKSRLLSDRFSAERPKGSFSTLEIQRTEQGDSAMYLCASKSGPNYEQYFGPGTRLTVT.